These 18 T cell receptor beta chains were all obtained from the same sample, sequenced in a study of blood T cell repertoires in COVID-19. Sequencing was performed with immunoSEQ multiplex PCR; in TCRdb, only in-frame clones are kept and a portion is missing. The sample holds 440,000 or so clones, over 75% seen once. The specimen was peripheral blood. Receptors were obtained from a woman between 35 and 50 years old with COVID-19, enrolled during active disease.

This rearrangement joins TRBV14 to TRBJ1-2; 10 nucleotides line up with TRBD1. Per the germline V gene, CDR1 is SGHDN and CDR2 is FVKESK. This CDR3 is built from 17 residues. After removal of 0 bases from V and 8 bases from J, the junction contained 12 bases not matched to a gene. The CDR3 spells CASSQDQTGGRFGGYTF. The CDR3 DNA sequence: TGTGCCAGCAGCCAAGACCAGACAGGGGGCCGTTTCGGCGGCTACACCTTC.

This sequence joins TRBV28 and TRBJ1-5, with TRBD1 identical over 9 bases. The J segment lost 0 bases and the V segment lost 2 bases, leaving 5 bases of the junction unmatched. This CDR3 contains 17 residues. Germline values: CDR1 MDHEN, CDR2 SYDVKM. The CDR3 DNA is TGTGCCAGCAGTTTAGTCGGACAGGGGAATAGCAATCAGCCCCAGCATTTT. Its translation is CASSLVGQGNSNQPQHF. The full variable domain, its missing parts supplied by reference TRBV28 and TRBJ1-5, is DVKVTQSSRYLVKRTGEKVFLECVQDMDHENMFWYRQDPGLGLRLIYFSYDVKMKEKGDIPEGYSVSREKKERFSLILESASTNQTSMYLCASSLVGQGNSNQPQHFGDGTRLSIL.

V is TRBV3-1 (or the pseudogene TRBV3-2) and J is TRBJ1-6, with 8 bases fitting TRBD1. This CDR3 is built from 15 residues. Unmatched junction bases numbered 10, after V lost 6 bases and J lost 9 bases. Germline assignment: CDR1 LGHDT and CDR2 YNNKEL (reference sequence). In DNA form, the CDR3 reads TGTGCCAGCAGACTTACCCCAGGGGGCATTTCACCCCTCCACTTT. Protein sequence: CASRLTPGGISPLHF.

The chain couples TRBV5-1 to TRBJ2-1; perhaps TRBD2 as D (6 bases). In germline, CDR1 is SGHRS, CDR2 YFSETQ. V lost 3 bases and J lost 7, with 14 bases in between. The CDR3 sequence is 14 residues long. The CDR3 sequence: CASSSGGESNEQFF. CDR3 coding DNA: TGCGCCAGCAGCTCCGGGGGAGAGTCTAATGAGCAGTTCTTC.

The chain recombines TRBV5-1 with TRBJ2-7, with 10 bases matching TRBD2. Per germline, CDR1 SGHRS and CDR2 YFSETQ. After removal of 4 bases from V and 5 bases from J, the junction contained 9 bases not matched to a gene. CDR3 length: 15 amino acids. The CDR3 here is CASSRSSGSLHEQYF. In nucleotides, the CDR3 is TGCGCCAGCAGCCGGTCTAGCGGGAGCCTCCACGAGCAGTACTTC.

This clone showed up just once. The rearrangement links TRBV13 to TRBJ1-5, with D perhaps matching TRBD1 (5 bases). Germline V gives CDR1 PRHDT, CDR2 FYEKMQ (reference sequence). The CDR3 contains 14 residues. V was cut by 3 bases and J by 3 bases, with 9 bases left in between. In DNA form, the CDR3 reads TGTGCCAGCAGCTTTAGGGGTAACAATCAGCCCCAGCATTTT. This translates into CASSFRGNNQPQHF.

This chain uses TRBV5-1 with TRBJ1-3; 12 nucleotides align to TRBD1. The CDR3 runs to 15 residues. V lost 4 bases to trimming and J lost 7 bases; unmatched junction nucleotides: 6. CDR1 and CDR2 (germline): SGHRS, YFSETQ. The DNA for the CDR3 is TGCGCCAGCAGCCCCGGGACAGGGGGCTCGAACACCATATATTTT. This codes for CASSPGTGGSNTIYF.

The chain links TRBV24-1 to TRBJ1-4, with D possibly TRBD1 on 6 matching bases. The germline V gene encodes CDR1 KGHDR and CDR2 SFDVKD. V was cut by 3 bases and J by 7 bases, with 14 bases left in between. The CDR3 is 15 amino acids. CDR3 sequence: CATSDPQGSSEKLFF. CDR3 DNA sequence: TGTGCCACCAGTGATCCTCAGGGGTCTTCTGAAAAACTGTTTTTT.

The chain employs TRBV28 and TRBJ1-5; D perhaps matches TRBD1 (5 bases). V was cut by 6 bases and J by 6 bases, with 15 bases left in between. CDR1 and CDR2 (germline): MDHEN, SYDVKM. The CDR3 is 14 residues long. Written as DNA, the CDR3 is TGTGCCAGCAGCCCGGGGGGTGGGATTCAGCCCCAGCATTTT. Protein sequence: CASSPGGGIQPQHF.

As concerns this clone: One end of the junction does not line up with germline, which may come from a read error. The CDR3 coding sequence is TGTGCCAGCAGTTTAGGGGCGAATTCACCCCTCCACTTT. Encoded protein: CASSLGANSPLHF. The rearrangement joins TRBV11-1 to TRBJ1-6; possible D gene TRBD1, 5 bases. The CDR3 length is 13 residues. Germline V lookup: CDR1 SGHAT, CDR2 FQDESV (reference sequence).

The V and J genes are TRBV19 and TRBJ1-4, with 7 bases aligning to TRBD1. Germline CDR1 LNHDA, CDR2 SQIVND (reference sequence). The ends lost 6 bases at V and 5 bases at J; junction bases unmatched: 6. CDR3 length: 14 amino acids. The CDR3 protein is CASRWTGGNEKLFF. As DNA, the CDR3 is TGTGCCAGTAGGTGGACAGGAGGAAATGAAAAACTGTTTTTT.

This clone was recorded once. The chain carries TRBV2 and TRBJ1-1, with TRBD1 as a possible D gene (6 bases). The CDR3 consists of 14 residues. Per germline, CDR1 SNHLY and CDR2 FYNNEI. Trimming pared 7 bases from V and 2 bases from J, leaving 14 bases between. The CDR3 DNA follows: TGTGCCAGCAAAAGACAGGTCCCCAACACTGAAGCTTTCTTT. Its protein is CASKRQVPNTEAFF. The complete variable domain, with remaining parts taken from reference TRBV2 and TRBJ1-1, reads EPEVTQTPSHQVTQMGQEVILRCVPISNHLYFYWYRQILGQKVEFLVSFYNNEISEKSEIFDDQFSVERPDGSNFTLKIRSTKLEDSAMYFCASKRQVPNTEAFFGQGTRLTVV.

This chain connects TRBV5-4 to TRBJ1-1, with TRBD1 matching 10 bases. This CDR3 region has 15 residues. V was pared by 4 bases and J by 7 bases, with 10 bases of the junction left unmatched. Germline assignment: CDR1 SGHNT and CDR2 YYREEE (reference sequence). This CDR3 is CASSKKTGGSDEAFF. The DNA for the CDR3 is TGTGCCAGCAGCAAAAAGACAGGGGGCTCTGATGAAGCTTTCTTT.

This chain connects TRBV13 to TRBJ2-7; 13 bases line up with TRBD2. The CDR3 sequence is 16 residues long. J lost 2 bases, V lost 3 bases, and 4 bases had no gene match. The germline gives CDR1 PRHDT, CDR2 FYEKMQ (reference sequence). The CDR3 DNA reads as TGTGCCAGCAGCTTCTTAGGGACTAGCGGGGCCTACGAGCAGTACTTC. It is translated as CASSFLGTSGAYEQYF.

The genes are TRBV3-1 (or the pseudogene TRBV3-2) and TRBJ1-1; 9 positions match TRBD1. Germline CDR1 reads LGHDT; CDR2 reads YNNKEL (reference sequence). This CDR3 contains 16 residues. V was pared by 3 bases and J by 6 bases, with 11 bases of the junction left unmatched. The CDR3 nucleotides are TGTGCCAGCAGCCATGTACAGGGGGCCTGGGGGTCTGAAGCTTTCTTT. Amino acid sequence: CASSHVQGAWGSEAFF.

The chain employs TRBV11-2 and TRBJ1-6; D is ambiguous. The CDR3 runs 13 residues. The germline V and J ends were trimmed by 0 bases and 7 bases, with 4 bases remaining between them. Germline V lookup: CDR1 SGHAT, CDR2 FQNNGV. CDR3 nucleotide sequence: TGTGCCAGCAGCTTAGACAGAAATTCACCCCTCCACTTT. Translated: CASSLDRNSPLHF.

The genes are TRBV9 and TRBJ2-7; D remains ambiguous. V shed 0 bases and J shed 0 bases, with 7 bases lying between them. Germline loops: CDR1 SGDLS, CDR2 YYNGEE. CDR3 size: 14 residues. CDR3 nucleotide sequence: TGTGCCAGCAGCGTAGAACTCTTCTCCTACGAGCAGTACTTC. It specifies CASSVELFSYEQYF.

This chain connects TRBV5-1 to TRBJ2-7, with no clear D. CDR1 is SGHRS, CDR2 YFSETQ, per germline. The V gene lost 7 bases and the J gene lost 6 bases, with 17 bases spanning the gap. The CDR3 covers 13 residues. CDR3 sequence (DNA): TGCGCCAGCCACGATGGAGCCGGGTCCGAGCAGTACTTC. Amino acids: CASHDGAGSEQYF.